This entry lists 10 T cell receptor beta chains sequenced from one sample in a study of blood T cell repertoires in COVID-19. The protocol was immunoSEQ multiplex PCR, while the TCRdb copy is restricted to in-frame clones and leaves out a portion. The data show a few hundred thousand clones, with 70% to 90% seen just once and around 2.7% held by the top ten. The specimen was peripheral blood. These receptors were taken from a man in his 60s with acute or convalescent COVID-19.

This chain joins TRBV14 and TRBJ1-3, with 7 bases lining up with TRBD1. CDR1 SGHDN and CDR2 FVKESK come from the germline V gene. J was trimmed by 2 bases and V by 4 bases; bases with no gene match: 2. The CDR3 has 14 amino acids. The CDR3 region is CASSPDRAGNTIYF. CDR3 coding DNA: TGTGCCAGCAGCCCCGACAGGGCTGGAAACACCATATATTTT.

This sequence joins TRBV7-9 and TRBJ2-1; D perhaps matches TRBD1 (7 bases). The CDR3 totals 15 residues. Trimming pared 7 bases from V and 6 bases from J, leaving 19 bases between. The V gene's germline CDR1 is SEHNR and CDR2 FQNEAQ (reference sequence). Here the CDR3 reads CASILQGGQSNEQFF. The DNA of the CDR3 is TGTGCCAGCATCCTCCAGGGGGGCCAGAGCAATGAGCAGTTCTTC. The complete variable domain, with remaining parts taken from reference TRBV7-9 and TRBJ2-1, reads DTGVSQNPRHKITKRGQNVTFRCDPISEHNRLYWYRQTLGQGPEFLTYFQNEAQLEKSRLLSDRFSAERPKGSFSTLEIQRTEQGDSAMYLCASILQGGQSNEQFFGPGTRLTVL.

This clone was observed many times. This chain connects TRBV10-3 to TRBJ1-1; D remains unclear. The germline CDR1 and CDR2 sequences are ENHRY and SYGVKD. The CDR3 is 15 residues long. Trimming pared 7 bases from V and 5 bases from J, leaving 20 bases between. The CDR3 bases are TGTGCCATCAATGCTCGGGGAACTTTGGATACTGAAGCTTTCTTT. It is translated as CAINARGTLDTEAFF.

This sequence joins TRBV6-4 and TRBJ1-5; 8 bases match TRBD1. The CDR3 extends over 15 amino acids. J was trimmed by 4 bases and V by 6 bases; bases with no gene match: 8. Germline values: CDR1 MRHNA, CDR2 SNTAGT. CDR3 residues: CASRPKQGVNQPQHF. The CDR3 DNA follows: TGTGCCAGCAGACCCAAACAGGGGGTTAATCAGCCCCAGCATTTT.

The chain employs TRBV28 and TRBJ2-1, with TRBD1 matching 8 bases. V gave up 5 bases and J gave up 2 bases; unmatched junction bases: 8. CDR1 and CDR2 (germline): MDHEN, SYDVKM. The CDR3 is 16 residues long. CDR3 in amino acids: CASSLAGTGTYNEQFF. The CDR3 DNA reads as TGTGCCAGCAGTCTGGCCGGGACAGGAACCTACAATGAGCAGTTCTTC.

CDR3 residues: CASGAGGNEKLFF. The CDR3 DNA sequence: TGTGCCAGCGGGGCAGGAGGGAATGAAAAACTGTTTTTT. V usage is TRBV6-5 and J usage is TRBJ1-4, with a possible D match to TRBD1 (5 bases). Germline CDR1 and CDR2: MNHEY and SVGAGI. The CDR3 runs to 13 residues. Trimming left V 8 bases short and J 5 bases short, with 12 bases between.

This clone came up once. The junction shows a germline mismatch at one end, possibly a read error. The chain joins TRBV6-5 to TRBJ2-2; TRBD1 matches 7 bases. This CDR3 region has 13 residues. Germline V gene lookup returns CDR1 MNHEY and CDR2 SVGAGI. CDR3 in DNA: TGTGCCAGCAGTCGCACCTCCGGGACAGATGAAATTTTT. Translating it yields CASSRTSGTDEIF.

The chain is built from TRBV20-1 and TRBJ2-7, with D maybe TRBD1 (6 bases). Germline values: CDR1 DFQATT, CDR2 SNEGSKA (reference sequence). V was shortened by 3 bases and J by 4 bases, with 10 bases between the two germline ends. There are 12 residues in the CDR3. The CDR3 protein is CSASQQGYEQYF. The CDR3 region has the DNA TGCAGTGCTAGTCAACAGGGTTACGAGCAGTACTTC.

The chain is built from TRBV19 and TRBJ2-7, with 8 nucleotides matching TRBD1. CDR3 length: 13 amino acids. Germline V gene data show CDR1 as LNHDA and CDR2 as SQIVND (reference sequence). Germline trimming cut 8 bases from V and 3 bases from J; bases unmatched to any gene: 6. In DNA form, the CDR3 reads TGTGCCAGTCGGACAGGGAGCAACTACGAGCAGTACTTC. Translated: CASRTGSNYEQYF.

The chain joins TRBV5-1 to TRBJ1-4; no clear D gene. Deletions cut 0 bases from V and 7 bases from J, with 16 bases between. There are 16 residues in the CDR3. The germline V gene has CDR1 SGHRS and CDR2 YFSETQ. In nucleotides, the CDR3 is TGCGCCAGCAGCTTGGGTGGCGGAATTACTGGTGAAAAACTGTTTTTT. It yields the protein CASSLGGGITGEKLFF.